Reported below is one T cell receptor beta chain. Participants' reported clinical history set cohort assignment. These data are taken from a study of blood T cell repertoires in COVID-19. Authors' analysis steps: Cell counts per sample came from amplifying reference gene primers. Measured with immunoSEQ multiplex PCR; TCRdb has only the in-frame clones, and not every one. V, J and clone size are taken as reported in that table, and D and trimming were inferred from the DNA itself. Of approximately 240,000 clones listed, 75% to 90% are singletons. This TCR was sampled from a woman in her twenties or thirties with acute COVID-19. Sequenced: PBMCs or T cells enriched from blood (not recorded which).

The CDR3 sequence: CASSPTAAGLRETQYF. In nucleotides, the CDR3 is TGTGCCAGCAGCCCGACTGCGGCTGGTCTTCGGGAGACCCAGTACTTC. This sequence joins TRBV7-3 and TRBJ2-5; D gene unclear. The CDR3 sequence is 16 residues long. V lost 5 bases to trimming and J lost 5 bases, with 21 bases between them. Germline V CDR1 and CDR2: SGHTA, FQGTGA.